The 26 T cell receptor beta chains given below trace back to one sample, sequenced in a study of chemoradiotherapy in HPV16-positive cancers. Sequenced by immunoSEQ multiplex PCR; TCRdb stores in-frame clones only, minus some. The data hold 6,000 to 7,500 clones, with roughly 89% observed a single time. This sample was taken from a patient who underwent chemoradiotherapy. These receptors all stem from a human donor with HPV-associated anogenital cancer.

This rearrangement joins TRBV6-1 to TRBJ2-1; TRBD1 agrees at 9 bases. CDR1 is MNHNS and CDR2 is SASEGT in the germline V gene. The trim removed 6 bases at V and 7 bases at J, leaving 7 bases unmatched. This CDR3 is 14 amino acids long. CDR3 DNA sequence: TGTGCCAGCAGCCGGACAGGGGATGGTAATGAGCAGTTCTTC. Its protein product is CASSRTGDGNEQFF.

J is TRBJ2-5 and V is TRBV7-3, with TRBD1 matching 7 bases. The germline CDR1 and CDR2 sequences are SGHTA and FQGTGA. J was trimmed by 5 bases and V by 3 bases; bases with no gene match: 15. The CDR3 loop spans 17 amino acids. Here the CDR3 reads CASSFRQGKDWGETQYF. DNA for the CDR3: TGTGCCAGCAGCTTTAGACAGGGTAAGGACTGGGGGGAGACCCAGTACTTC. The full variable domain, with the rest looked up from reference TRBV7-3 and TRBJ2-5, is GAGVSQTPSNKVTEKGKYVELRCDPISGHTALYWYRQSLGQGPEFLIYFQGTGAADDSGLPNDRFFAVRPEGSVSTLKIQRTERGDSAVYLCASSFRQGKDWGETQYFGPGTRLLVL.

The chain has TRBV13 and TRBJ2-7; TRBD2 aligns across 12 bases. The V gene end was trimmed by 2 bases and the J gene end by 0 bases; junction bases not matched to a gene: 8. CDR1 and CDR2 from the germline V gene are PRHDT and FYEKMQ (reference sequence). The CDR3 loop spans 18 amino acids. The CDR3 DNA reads TGTGCCAGCAGCTTATGGTGGACTAGCGGGGAGAGCTCCTACGAGCAGTACTTC. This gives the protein CASSLWWTSGESSYEQYF.

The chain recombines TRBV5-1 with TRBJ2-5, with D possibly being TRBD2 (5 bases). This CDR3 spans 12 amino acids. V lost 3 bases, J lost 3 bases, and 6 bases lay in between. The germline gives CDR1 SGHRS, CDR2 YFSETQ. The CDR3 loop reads CASSYGKETQYF. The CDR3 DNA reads TGCGCCAGCAGCTACGGGAAAGAGACCCAGTACTTC.

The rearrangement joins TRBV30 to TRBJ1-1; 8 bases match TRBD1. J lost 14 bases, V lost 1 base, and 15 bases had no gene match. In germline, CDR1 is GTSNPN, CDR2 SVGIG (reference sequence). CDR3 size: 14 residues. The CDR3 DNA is TGTGCCTGGAGTGGTACCCAGGGGGCCGTCCGTTTGTTCTTT. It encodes CAWSGTQGAVRLFF.

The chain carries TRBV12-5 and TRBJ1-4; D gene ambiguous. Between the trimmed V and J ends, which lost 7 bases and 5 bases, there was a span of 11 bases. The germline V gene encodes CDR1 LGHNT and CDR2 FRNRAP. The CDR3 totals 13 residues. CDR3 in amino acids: CASALGLNEKLFF. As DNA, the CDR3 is TGTGCTAGTGCCCTCGGGCTAAATGAAAAACTGTTTTTT.

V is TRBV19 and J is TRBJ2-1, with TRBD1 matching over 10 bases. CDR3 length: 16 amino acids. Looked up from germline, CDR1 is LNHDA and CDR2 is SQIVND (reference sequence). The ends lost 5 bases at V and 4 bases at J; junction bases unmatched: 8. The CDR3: CASSLTGGALYNEQFF. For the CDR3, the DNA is TGTGCCAGTAGTCTGACAGGGGGCGCGTTATACAATGAGCAGTTCTTC.

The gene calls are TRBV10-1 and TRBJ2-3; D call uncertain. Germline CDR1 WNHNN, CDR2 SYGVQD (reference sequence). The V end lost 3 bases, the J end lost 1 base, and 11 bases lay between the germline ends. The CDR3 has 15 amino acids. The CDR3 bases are TGCGCCAGCAGTGACCGTCTAGTGGGCACAGATACGCAGTATTTT. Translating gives CASSDRLVGTDTQYF.

CDR3 sequence reads: CASSYSGGNQPQHF. The CDR3 DNA follows: TGTGCCAGCAGTTACTCTGGTGGCAATCAGCCCCAGCATTTT. V usage is TRBV6-5 and J usage is TRBJ1-5; D remains unclear. The germline V gene encodes CDR1 MNHEY and CDR2 SVGAGI. The V and J ends lost 0 bases and 2 bases respectively, with 5 bases between them. The CDR3 consists of 14 residues.

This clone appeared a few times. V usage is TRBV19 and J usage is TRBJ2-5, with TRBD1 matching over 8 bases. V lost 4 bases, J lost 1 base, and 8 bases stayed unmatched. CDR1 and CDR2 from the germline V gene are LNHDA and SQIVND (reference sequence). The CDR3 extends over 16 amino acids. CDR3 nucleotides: TGTGCCAGTAGTACTGAGGGGGACAGGCCCCAAGAGACCCAGTACTTC. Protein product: CASSTEGDRPQETQYF.

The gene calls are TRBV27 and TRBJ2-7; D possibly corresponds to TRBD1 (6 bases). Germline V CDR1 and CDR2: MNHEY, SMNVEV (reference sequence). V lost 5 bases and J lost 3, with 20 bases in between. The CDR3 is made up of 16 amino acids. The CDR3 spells CASSRQVRPIVYEQYF. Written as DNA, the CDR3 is TGTGCCAGCAGTAGACAGGTCCGGCCGATTGTCTACGAGCAGTACTTC.

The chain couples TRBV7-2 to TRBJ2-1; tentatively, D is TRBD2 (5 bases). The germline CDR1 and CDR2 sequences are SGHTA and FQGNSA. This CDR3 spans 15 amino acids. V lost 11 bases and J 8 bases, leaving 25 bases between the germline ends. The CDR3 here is CAADRRGLAHDEQFF. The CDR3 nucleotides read TGTGCCGCAGACCGACGGGGTTTGGCACACGATGAGCAGTTCTTC.

The chain's CDR3 is CASSRLGQSGNTIYF. CDR3 in DNA: TGTGCCAGCAGCCGCCTCGGACAGTCTGGAAACACCATATATTTT. The rearrangement joins TRBV27 to TRBJ1-3; a possible D gene is TRBD1 (6 bases). CDR1 and CDR2 from the germline V gene are MNHEY and SMNVEV (reference sequence). The CDR3 loop spans 15 amino acids. Trimming stripped 6 bases from V and 1 base from J, with 13 bases between.

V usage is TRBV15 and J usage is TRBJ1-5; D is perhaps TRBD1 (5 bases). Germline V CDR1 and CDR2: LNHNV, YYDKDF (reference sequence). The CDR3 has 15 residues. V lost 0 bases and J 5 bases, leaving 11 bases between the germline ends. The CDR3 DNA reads TGTGCCACCAGCAGAGATCGAGGGGACTATCAGCCCCAGCATTTT. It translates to CATSRDRGDYQPQHF.

CDR3 protein: CASSVLAGGRNEQFF. In DNA, the CDR3 is TGTGCCAGCAGTGTCTTGGCGGGAGGACGTAATGAGCAGTTCTTC. The V call is TRBV2, the J call TRBJ2-1; 8 nucleotides agree with TRBD2. From germline, CDR1 is SNHLY and CDR2 FYNNEI. V trimming: 4 bases; J trimming: 7 bases; junction bases outside the gene matches: 9. This CDR3 is built from 15 residues.

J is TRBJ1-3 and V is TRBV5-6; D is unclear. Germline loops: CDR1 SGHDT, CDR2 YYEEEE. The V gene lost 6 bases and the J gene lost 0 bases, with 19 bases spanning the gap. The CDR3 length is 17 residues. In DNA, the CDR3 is TGTGCCAGCAACGCAGCCTCATCGTGGGGCTCTGGAAACACCATATATTTT. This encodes CASNAASSWGSGNTIYF.

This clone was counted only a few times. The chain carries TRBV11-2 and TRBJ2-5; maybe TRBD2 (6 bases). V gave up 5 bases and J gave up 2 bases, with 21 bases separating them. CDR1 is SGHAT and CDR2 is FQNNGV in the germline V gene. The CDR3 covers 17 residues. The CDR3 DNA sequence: TGTGCCAGCAGCCCAACTAGGGAGAGGAGGGGACAAGAGACCCAGTACTTC. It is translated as CASSPTRERRGQETQYF.

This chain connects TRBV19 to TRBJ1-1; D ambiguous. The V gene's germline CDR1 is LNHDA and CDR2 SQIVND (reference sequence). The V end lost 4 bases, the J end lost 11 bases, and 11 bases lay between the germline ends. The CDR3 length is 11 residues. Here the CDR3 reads CASSTGGGAFF. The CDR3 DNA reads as TGTGCCAGTAGTACCGGAGGTGGCGCTTTCTTT.

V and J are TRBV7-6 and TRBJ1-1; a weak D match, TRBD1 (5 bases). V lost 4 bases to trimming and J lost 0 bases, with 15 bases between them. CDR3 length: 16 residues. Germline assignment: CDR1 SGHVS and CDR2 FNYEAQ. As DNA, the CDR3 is TGTGCCAGCAGCTCGCTGATGGGGGTCGTGAACACTGAAGCTTTCTTT. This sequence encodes CASSSLMGVVNTEAFF.

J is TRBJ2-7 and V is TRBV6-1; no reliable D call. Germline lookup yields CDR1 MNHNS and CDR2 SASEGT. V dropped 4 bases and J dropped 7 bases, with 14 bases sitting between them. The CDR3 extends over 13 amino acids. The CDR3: CASSVDRLREQYF. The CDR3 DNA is TGTGCCAGCAGTGTAGACCGACTGAGAGAGCAGTACTTC.

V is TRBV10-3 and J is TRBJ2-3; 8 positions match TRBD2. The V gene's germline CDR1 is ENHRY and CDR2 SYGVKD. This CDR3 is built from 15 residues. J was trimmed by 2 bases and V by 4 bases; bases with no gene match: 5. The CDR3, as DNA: TGTGCCATCAGTGTGGGTAGCGGGAACACAGATACGCAGTATTTT. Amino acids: CAISVGSGNTDTQYF.

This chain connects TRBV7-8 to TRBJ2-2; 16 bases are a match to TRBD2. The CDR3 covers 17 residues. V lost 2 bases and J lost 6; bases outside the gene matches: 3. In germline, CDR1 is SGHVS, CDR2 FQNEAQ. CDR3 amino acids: CASSLPGLAGGAGELFF. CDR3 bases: TGTGCCAGCAGCTTACCGGGACTAGCGGGAGGGGCCGGGGAGCTGTTTTTT.

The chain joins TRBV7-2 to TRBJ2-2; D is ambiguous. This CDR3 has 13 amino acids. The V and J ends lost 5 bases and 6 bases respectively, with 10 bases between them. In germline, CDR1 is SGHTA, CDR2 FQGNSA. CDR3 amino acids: CASSPRPAGELFF. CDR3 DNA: TGTGCCAGCAGCCCTAGGCCTGCCGGGGAGCTGTTTTTT.

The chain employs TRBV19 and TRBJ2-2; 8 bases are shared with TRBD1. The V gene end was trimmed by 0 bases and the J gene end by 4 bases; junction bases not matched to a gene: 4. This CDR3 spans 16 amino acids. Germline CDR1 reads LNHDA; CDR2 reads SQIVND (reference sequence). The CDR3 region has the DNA TGTGCCAGTAGTATAGATCCAGGGGGCTTCACCGGGGAGCTGTTTTTT. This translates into CASSIDPGGFTGELFF. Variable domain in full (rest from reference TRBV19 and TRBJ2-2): DGGITQSPKYLFRKEGQNVTLSCEQNLNHDAMYWYRQDPGQGLRLIYYSQIVNDFQKGDIAEGYSVSREKKESFPLTVTSAQKNPTAFYLCASSIDPGGFTGELFFGEGSRLTVL.

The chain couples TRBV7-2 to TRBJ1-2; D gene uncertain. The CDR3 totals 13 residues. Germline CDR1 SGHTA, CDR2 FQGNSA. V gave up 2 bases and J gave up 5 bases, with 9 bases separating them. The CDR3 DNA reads TGTGCCAGCAGCTTAAGTCAGACTTATGGCTACACCTTC. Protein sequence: CASSLSQTYGYTF.

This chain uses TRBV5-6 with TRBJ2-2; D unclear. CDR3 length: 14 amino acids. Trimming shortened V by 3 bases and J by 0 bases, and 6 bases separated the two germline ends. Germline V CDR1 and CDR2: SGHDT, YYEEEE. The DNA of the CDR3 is TGTGCCAGCAGCTGGTTAGCGAACACCGGGGAGCTGTTTTTT. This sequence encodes CASSWLANTGELFF.